One and the same sample provided the 19 T cell receptor beta chains below, sequenced in a study of blood T cell repertoires in COVID-19. Sequenced by immunoSEQ multiplex PCR; TCRdb stores in-frame clones only, minus some. The table has roughly 250,000 clones, about 87% seen once. Sequenced material: peripheral blood. Every receptor here comes from a woman between 40 and 50 years old with acute or convalescent COVID-19.

This chain uses TRBV27 with TRBJ2-5; the match to TRBD2 covers 8 bases. The length of the CDR3 is 14 residues. Looked up from germline, CDR1 is MNHEY and CDR2 is SMNVEV (reference sequence). V lost 3 bases, J lost 9 bases, and 9 bases stayed unmatched. The CDR3, as DNA: TGTGCCAGCAGTTTTGGCGGGGGGCTCGGGGCCCAGTACTTC. Encoded protein: CASSFGGGLGAQYF.

This clone occurred once. This chain connects TRBV15 to TRBJ1-1; TRBD1 matches 9 bases. The CDR3 is 14 residues long. The junction had 4 bases not matched to a gene; V was cut back by 3 bases and J by 5 bases. Germline loops: CDR1 LNHNV, CDR2 YYDKDF (reference sequence). The CDR3 DNA is TGTGCCACCAGCAGCGGACAGGGGTGGACTGAAGCTTTCTTT. This encodes CATSSGQGWTEAFF.

This chain joins TRBV6-5 and TRBJ2-1; unclear D gene. Germline V CDR1 and CDR2: MNHEY, SVGAGI. CDR3 size: 14 residues. The germline V and J ends were trimmed by 10 bases and 0 bases, with 13 bases remaining between them. CDR3: CAIRRPGSYNEQFF. DNA of the CDR3: TGTGCCATCAGACGCCCAGGCTCCTACAATGAGCAGTTCTTC.

The sample holds one count of this clone. V is TRBV7-3 and J is TRBJ1-1; the D is unclear. The germline V and J ends were trimmed by 3 bases and 3 bases, with 8 bases remaining between them. The length of the CDR3 is 13 residues. Germline values: CDR1 SGHTA, CDR2 FQGTGA. The CDR3 here is CASSLRVDTEAFF. DNA of the CDR3: TGTGCCAGCAGCTTGAGGGTGGACACTGAAGCTTTCTTT.

This clone was observed a few times. The V call is TRBV20-1, the J call TRBJ2-3, with 12 bases matching TRBD2. J lost 1 base, V lost 3 bases, and 11 bases had no gene match. CDR1 and CDR2 (germline): DFQATT, SNEGSKA (reference sequence). This CDR3 is built from 18 residues. The CDR3 loop is CSASHPSGGAQGTDTQYF. DNA for the CDR3: TGCAGTGCTAGTCACCCTAGCGGGGGGGCCCAGGGCACAGATACGCAGTATTTT.

The chain joins TRBV5-1 to TRBJ1-1; 8 bases are a match to TRBD1. CDR3 length: 14 residues. With 4 bases clipped from V and 4 bases from J, the junction kept 6 bases outside the gene matches. Germline values: CDR1 SGHRS, CDR2 YFSETQ. CDR3 sequence: CASSMTGVSTEAFF. Here the CDR3 DNA reads TGCGCCAGCAGCATGACAGGGGTAAGCACTGAAGCTTTCTTT. The variable domain in full, completed from reference TRBV5-1 and TRBJ1-1, reads KAGVTQTPRYLIKTRGQQVTLSCSPISGHRSVSWYQQTPGQGLQFLFEYFSETQRNKGNFPGRFSGRQFSNSRSEMNVSTLELGDSALYLCASSMTGVSTEAFFGQGTRLTVV.

This chain uses TRBV6-5 with TRBJ2-2; possible D gene TRBD1, 6 bases. V was shortened by 0 bases and J by 7 bases, with 15 bases between the two germline ends. The CDR3 runs 16 residues. CDR1 is MNHEY, CDR2 SVGAGI, per germline. The CDR3 DNA reads as TGTGCCAGCAGTTACTCGATTGCAGGGGCCGTCGGGGAGCTGTTTTTT. It is translated as CASSYSIAGAVGELFF.

The chain links TRBV19 to TRBJ1-6; 7 bases fit TRBD1. There are 14 residues in the CDR3. CDR1 and CDR2 (germline): LNHDA, SQIVND (reference sequence). V was clipped by 4 bases and J by 7 bases; unmatched bases: 4. The CDR3 DNA reads as TGTGCCAGTAGTAAGGGACAGACGAATTCACCCCTCCACTTT. Protein: CASSKGQTNSPLHF.

V and J are TRBV6-6 and TRBJ2-5; the match to TRBD1 covers 8 bases. The CDR3 extends over 15 amino acids. Losses at the gene ends were 5 bases for V and 2 bases for J; bases not matched to a gene: 7. Germline CDR1 and CDR2: MNHNY and SVGAGI (reference sequence). Written as DNA, the CDR3 is TGTGCCAGCAGTCCACCTCGGGACAGGCAAGAGACCCAGTACTTC. Encoded protein: CASSPPRDRQETQYF.

The rearrangement joins TRBV7-2 to TRBJ1-2, with TRBD1 matching 8 bases. V shed 2 bases, J shed 8 bases, and the junction held 13 bases outside the gene matches. Germline assignment: CDR1 SGHTA and CDR2 FQGNSA. This CDR3 spans 16 amino acids. CDR3 sequence (DNA): TGTGCCAGCAGCTTATTCCTCGGGCAGGGGGCAGGAGGCTACACCTTC. This translates into CASSLFLGQGAGGYTF.

The chain is built from TRBV19 and TRBJ1-1, with D tentatively TRBD1 (5 bases). The germline V gene encodes CDR1 LNHDA and CDR2 SQIVND (reference sequence). Between the trimmed V and J ends, which lost 5 bases and 7 bases, there was a span of 17 bases. The CDR3 consists of 14 residues. The DNA for the CDR3 is TGTGCCAGTAGTCCGCAGGGTACTCTACTTGAAGCTTTCTTT. Protein: CASSPQGTLLEAFF.

This rearrangement joins TRBV19 to TRBJ1-2; tentative D call: TRBD1 (6 bases). The CDR3 spans 15 residues. The germline V and J ends were trimmed by 6 bases and 5 bases, with 19 bases remaining between them. The germline V gene encodes CDR1 LNHDA and CDR2 SQIVND (reference sequence). As DNA, the CDR3 is TGTGCCAGTAGCCAGGTCCGGACAGTCACTTATGGCTACACCTTC. This encodes CASSQVRTVTYGYTF.

The chain carries TRBV5-1 and TRBJ2-1, with 10 nucleotides matching TRBD1. Germline loops: CDR1 SGHRS, CDR2 YFSETQ. V was pared by 3 bases and J by 7 bases, with 10 bases of the junction left unmatched. The length of the CDR3 is 16 residues. CDR3 DNA: TGCGCCAGCAGCTCCCCCCGGGACAGGGGAGGGAATGAGCAGTTCTTC. This translates into CASSSPRDRGGNEQFF.

This chain uses TRBV10-3 with TRBJ2-1, with 14 bases fitting TRBD2. J gave up 9 bases and V 0 bases, and 10 bases lay outside the gene matches. Looked up from germline, CDR1 is ENHRY and CDR2 is SYGVKD. The CDR3 consists of 18 residues. For the CDR3, the DNA is TGTGCCATCAGTGAGTCCAGACTAGCGGGGGGGCCTGGTAGTGAGCAGTTCTTC. It is translated as CAISESRLAGGPGSEQFF.

This clone was counted between two and nine times. The chain has TRBV10-3 and TRBJ1-1; 7 positions match TRBD1. The CDR3 loop spans 16 amino acids. Germline V gene data show CDR1 as ENHRY and CDR2 as SYGVKD. The V gene end was trimmed by 7 bases and the J gene end by 2 bases; junction bases not matched to a gene: 13. The CDR3 region is CAINSWDSRINTEAFF. As DNA, the CDR3 is TGTGCCATCAACAGTTGGGACAGTAGGATCAACACTGAAGCTTTCTTT.

With respect to this clone: The sample contains more than one DNA sequence encoding this CDR3. The CDR3 nucleotides read TGCGCCAGCAGTGAGTCCAGCGCAGATACGCAGTATTTT. It codes for CASSESSADTQYF. The chain has TRBV10-1 and TRBJ2-3; no reliable D call. With 0 bases removed from V and 4 bases from J, the gap between germline ends came to 5 bases. There are 13 residues in the CDR3. The germline V gene has CDR1 WNHNN and CDR2 SYGVQD (reference sequence).

The chain couples TRBV7-3 to TRBJ2-3; D is possibly TRBD2 (6 bases). Germline V gene lookup returns CDR1 SGHTA and CDR2 FQGTGA. Trimming left V 1 base short and J 2 bases short, with 10 bases between. The CDR3 sequence is 15 residues long. In DNA, the CDR3 is TGTGCCAGCAGCTTAAGGCCGGGACTCACAGATACGCAGTATTTT. Translation: CASSLRPGLTDTQYF.

The chain is built from TRBV12-3 or TRBV12-4 and TRBJ1-1, with D possibly matching TRBD1 (5 bases). The CDR3 loop spans 12 amino acids. V gave up 4 bases and J gave up 3 bases, with 6 bases separating them. Here the CDR3 reads CASSWGDTEAFF. Here the CDR3 DNA reads TGTGCCAGCAGTTGGGGGGACACTGAAGCTTTCTTT.

The chain carries TRBV27 and TRBJ2-7; TRBD1 aligns across 10 bases. V lost 5 bases, J lost 0 bases, and 1 base stayed unmatched. Germline values: CDR1 MNHEY, CDR2 SMNVEV (reference sequence). The CDR3 runs 14 residues. The CDR3 loop is CASSRTGGSYEQYV. The CDR3 DNA reads TGTGCCAGCAGTCGGACAGGGGGCTCCTACGAGCAGTACGTC.